The 10 T cell receptor beta chains presented below share a single source sample, sequenced in a study of blood T cells in healthy people across ages. Through a sample-barcoded 5' primer and a J-beta primer mix, a second PCR was run for about 7 to 12 cycles. One entry per CDR3 protein results from TCRdb running MiXCR on the 5' RACE reads. The sample gives roughly 1.7 million distinct CDR3 sequences, 30% to 35% of which show up once; approximately 10% is in the top ten. The sample comprised blood. These receptors all come from a woman aged 25 to 39 in good health.

The V gene is TRBV5-1, the J gene TRBJ2-7; unclear D gene. The length of the CDR3 is 14 residues. Per germline, CDR1 SGHRS and CDR2 YFSETQ. Trimming cost V 1 base and J 3 bases, with 11 bases left between them. The CDR3, as DNA: TGCGCCAGCAGCTTGTCGTACACAAACTACGAGCAGTACTTC. Translated, it gives CASSLSYTNYEQYF.

Details on this clonotype: Germline is not matched at one junction end, which may reflect a read error. This chain links TRBV12-3 or TRBV12-4 with TRBJ2-3; D possibly corresponds to TRBD1 (5 bases). The CDR3 covers 16 residues. As DNA, the CDR3 is TGTGCCAGCAGTTTAGTCTCGAACAGTCCCACAGGTACGCAGTATTTT. Translation gives CASSLVSNSPTGTQYF.

The chain has TRBV28 and TRBJ2-1, with 11 positions matching TRBD2. V lost 6 bases and J lost 5; bases outside the gene matches: 9. The CDR3 is 16 residues long. The V gene's germline CDR1 is MDHEN and CDR2 SYDVKM. The CDR3 DNA is TGTGCCAGCAGGATCGGGGGGACTAGCGGCGACAATGAGCAGTTCTTC. Translated, it gives CASRIGGTSGDNEQFF.

This clonotype was observed a few times. The CDR3: CASRQGLAVYNEQFF. The CDR3 DNA is TGTGCCAGCAGGCAGGGACTAGCAGTGTACAATGAGCAGTTCTTC. The gene calls are TRBV2 and TRBJ2-1; 9 nucleotides match TRBD2. The length of the CDR3 is 15 residues. Germline assignment: CDR1 SNHLY and CDR2 FYNNEI. Trimming removed 6 bases from V and 4 bases from J; junction bases left unmatched: 7.

The gene calls are TRBV5-6 and TRBJ1-1; 7 positions match TRBD1. CDR1 SGHDT and CDR2 YYEEEE come from the germline V gene. J gave up 10 bases and V 3 bases, and 9 bases lay outside the gene matches. The CDR3 is 13 residues long. The CDR3 region has the DNA TGTGCCAGCAGCTCGACAGGGATTCTCGCAGCTTTCTTT. Residues: CASSSTGILAAFF. Filled out from reference TRBV5-6 and TRBJ1-1, the complete variable domain reads DAGVTQSPTHLIKTRGQQVTLRCSPKSGHDTVSWYQQALGQGPQFIFQYYEEEERQRGNFPDRFSGHQFPNYSSELNVNALLLGDSALYLCASSSTGILAAFFGQGTRLTVV.

The sample holds one count of this clonotype. The V and J genes are TRBV7-8 and TRBJ1-2; TRBD1 matches at 10 bases. The germline V gene encodes CDR1 SGHVS and CDR2 FQNEAQ. Trimming took 3 bases from V and 7 from J; bases not matched to a gene: 5. The CDR3 runs 14 residues. The CDR3 sequence is CASSFGTGEPGYTF. DNA of the CDR3: TGTGCCAGCAGCTTCGGGACAGGGGAACCTGGCTACACCTTC.

This clonotype has only a few counts. The chain joins TRBV25-1 to TRBJ1-2; 10 positions match TRBD1. Germline loops: CDR1 MGHDK, CDR2 SYGVNS. The CDR3 runs 16 residues. The trim removed 6 bases at V and 4 bases at J, leaving 11 bases unmatched. CDR3 sequence (DNA): TGTGCCAGCAGGTCCCCGGGACAGGGGAGAGGCTATGGCTACACCTTC. The encoded protein is CASRSPGQGRGYGYTF.

The chain has TRBV15 and TRBJ1-6, with D possibly being TRBD1 (5 bases). CDR1 is LNHNV and CDR2 is YYDKDF in the germline V gene (reference sequence). The CDR3 has 15 amino acids. The ends were cut back, 0 bases at V and 6 bases at J, with 9 bases in the middle. The CDR3 region has the DNA TGTGCCACCAGCAGAGACCCCGACAGTAATTCACCCCTCCACTTT. This encodes CATSRDPDSNSPLHF.

CDR3 residues: CASGSGMSPDTQYF. CDR3 bases: TGTGCCAGCGGCTCCGGGATGAGCCCAGATACGCAGTATTTT. The chain links TRBV12-3 or TRBV12-4 to TRBJ2-3, with D maybe TRBD2 (5 bases). The CDR3 is made up of 14 amino acids. Deletions cut 8 bases from V and 4 bases from J, with 16 bases between.

This clonotype showed up just a few times. The chain is built from TRBV5-1 and TRBJ2-1; D is perhaps TRBD1 (6 bases). There are 15 residues in the CDR3. Trimming stripped 2 bases from V and 2 bases from J, with 11 bases between. Germline-derived CDR1 and CDR2 are SGHRS and YFSETQ. CDR3 loop: CASSLRTDAYNEQFF. CDR3 nucleotide sequence: TGCGCCAGCAGCTTAAGGACAGACGCCTACAATGAGCAGTTCTTC.